This TCR beta chain was captured in a study of T cell repertoires in cytomegalovirus infection. Study information: HLA-B-restricted CMV epitopes that are well studied, plus recently identified HLA-C-restricted ones, were used by the study. An indication of both CMV infection and matching HLA type came from public TCR beta signatures.

This CDR3 spans 13 amino acids. Germline CDR1 SEHNR, CDR2 FQNEAQ (reference sequence). V gave up 1 base and J gave up 5 bases, with 8 bases separating them. TCRdb reprocessed the reads with MiXCR, giving one entry per CDR3 protein. The table lists about 770,000 distinct CDR3 sequences, 25% to 35% of them singletons. This clonotype came up a few times. Its matching antigen is unknown. General observations from the study: Cumulative frequency (of public TCR beta family members) identified carriers of CMV plus the relevant HLA. Clonotypes of TCR beta that were HLA-C-restricted and CMV-specific dominated the ex vivo response.

The sequencing here drew on cultured CD8+ T cells from PBMCs, taken from culture after CMV antigen stimulation. The chain joins TRBV7-9 to TRBJ2-5; D is unresolved. This receptor was taken from a human donor in good health (CMV status not recorded). Some clones in this sample may be carry-over from other donors' samples. The CDR3: CASSLVGLETQYF. The CDR3 DNA reads as TGTGCCAGCAGCTTAGTGGGTTTGGAGACCCAGTACTTC.